These 11 T cell receptor beta chains were sequenced from one sample in a study of brain T cells in children with intractable seizures. Produced via immunoSEQ multiplex PCR; TCRdb's table is partial and in-frame only. The sample lists tens of thousands of clones; approximately 94% were seen once. Material: peripheral blood, obtained at surgery. These receptors were obtained from a boy younger than two with focal cortical dysplasia and intractable seizures.

The chain combines TRBV7-3 with TRBJ2-2; the D gene could be TRBD1 or TRBD2 (5 bases each). Germline CDR1 and CDR2: SGHTA and FQGTGA. Trimming shortened V by 1 base and J by 5 bases, and 5 bases separated the two germline ends. The CDR3 sequence is 13 residues long. The CDR3: CASSLRGTGELFF. The CDR3, as DNA: TGTGCCAGCAGCTTAAGGGGGACCGGGGAGCTGTTTTTT.

This chain connects TRBV7-8 to TRBJ2-5, with 8 bases matching TRBD2. Germline values: CDR1 SGHVS, CDR2 FQNEAQ. With V trimmed by 5 bases and J by 10 bases, 9 bases remained unmatched. The CDR3 covers 13 residues. The CDR3: CASSSLAGWDQYF. CDR3 DNA: TGTGCCAGCAGCAGTTTAGCGGGGTGGGACCAGTACTTC.

The chain recombines TRBV3-1 (or the pseudogene TRBV3-2) with TRBJ2-5, with no clear D. V dropped 0 bases and J dropped 4 bases, with 3 bases sitting between them. The germline V gene encodes CDR1 LGHDT and CDR2 YNNKEL (reference sequence). The CDR3 length is 12 residues. This CDR3 is CASSQDGETQYF. CDR3 DNA sequence: TGTGCCAGCAGCCAAGATGGAGAGACCCAGTACTTC.

The chain has TRBV7-9 and TRBJ2-7; either TRBD1 or TRBD2 may fit D (5 bases each). Germline-derived CDR1 and CDR2 are SEHNR and FQNEAQ (reference sequence). Trimming left V 5 bases short and J 3 bases short, with 17 bases between. There are 15 residues in the CDR3. The CDR3 DNA reads TGTGCCAGCAGCCCAAACCGGGGACGGGTCTACGAGCAGTACTTC. The encoded protein is CASSPNRGRVYEQYF.

This clone was detected once. V and J are TRBV6-2 or TRBV6-3 and TRBJ2-1; TRBD2 aligns across 9 bases. V lost 0 bases and J lost 5; bases outside the gene matches: 2. The CDR3 consists of 15 residues. CDR1 and CDR2 (germline): MNHEY, SVGEGT. The CDR3 DNA is TGTGCCAGCAGTTACTCTAGACTAGCGGACAATGAGCAGTTCTTC. It translates to CASSYSRLADNEQFF.

V and J are TRBV5-6 and TRBJ2-3, with 7 nucleotides matching TRBD2. CDR1 is SGHDT, CDR2 YYEEEE, per germline. Unmatched junction bases numbered 12, after V lost 0 bases and J lost 2 bases. The CDR3 runs to 18 residues. In nucleotides, the CDR3 is TGTGCCAGCAGCTTGGCACTCTTTGGGCTAGCGGCCACAGATACGCAGTATTTT. Amino acids: CASSLALFGLAATDTQYF.

This rearrangement joins TRBV20-1 to TRBJ1-1; tentative D call: TRBD1 (6 bases). Germline-derived CDR1 and CDR2 are DFQATT and SNEGSKA (reference sequence). The V end lost 6 bases, the J end lost 7 bases, and 12 bases lay between the germline ends. CDR3 length equals 11 residues. For the CDR3, the DNA is TGCAGTGCACCCGACAGGTATGAAGCTTTCTTT. Its translation is CSAPDRYEAFF.

The V and J genes are TRBV4-1 and TRBJ2-1; TRBD1 is a possible D gene (5 bases). Germline assignment: CDR1 MGHRA and CDR2 YSYEKL. Trimming stripped 4 bases from V and 8 bases from J, with 18 bases between. The CDR3 contains 15 residues. CDR3 loop: CASSPIGVGQYEQFF. CDR3 in DNA: TGCGCCAGCAGCCCGATTGGAGTCGGACAATATGAGCAGTTCTTC.

This clone came up once. The chain couples TRBV4-1 to TRBJ2-5; the match to TRBD2 covers 12 bases. V was clipped by 4 bases and J by 1 base; unmatched bases: 7. The CDR3 has 17 residues. Germline CDR1 MGHRA, CDR2 YSYEKL. The CDR3 sequence: CASSPRWTSGVQETQYF. The CDR3 bases are TGCGCCAGCAGCCCGAGGTGGACTAGCGGGGTCCAAGAGACCCAGTACTTC.

Remarks on this clone: The sample holds other DNA sequences that translate to the same CDR3. This chain joins TRBV6-1 and TRBJ1-2, with 11 bases fitting TRBD1. V lost 0 bases to trimming and J lost 12 bases; unmatched junction nucleotides: 9. The germline V gene has CDR1 MNHNS and CDR2 SASEGT. This CDR3 is built from 15 residues. The CDR3 spells CASSEALLDRGLNTF. CDR3 DNA sequence: TGTGCCAGCAGTGAAGCTCTCCTGGACAGGGGGCTAAACACCTTC.

This chain connects TRBV19 to TRBJ2-3; D uncertain. Per the germline V gene, CDR1 is LNHDA and CDR2 is SQIVND (reference sequence). This CDR3 is built from 16 residues. Trimming took off 7 bases at V and 2 bases at J, with 19 bases between the two ends. The CDR3 sequence: CASKRRRASVTDTQYF. The CDR3 DNA follows: TGTGCCAGTAAAAGGCGTCGCGCTTCGGTCACAGATACGCAGTATTTT.